The sequence of this TCR beta chain was determined in a study of long-term antiretroviral therapy in people with HIV. The ends were cut back, 4 bases at V and 7 bases at J, with 14 bases in the middle. The CDR3 contains 15 residues. CDR1 and CDR2 (germline): MNHEY, SVGAGI. The table lists this clone with a few counts. Investigators performed immunoSEQ version v3.0 at survey level. The data were produced by immunoSEQ multiplex PCR, yet TCRdb's version contains in-frame clones alone and is incomplete. This table has about 25,000 clones, 76% appearing once. The receptor was derived from a woman aged 40 to 50 with HIV. The sequencing here drew on unsorted PBMCs, taken 1.1 years before starting antiretroviral therapy. J is TRBJ1-6 and V is TRBV6-5, with D perhaps TRBD1 (5 bases). This CDR3 is CASSSPGTLNSPLHF. The CDR3 DNA reads as TGTGCCAGCAGTTCCCCCGGGACCTTAAATTCACCCCTCCACTTT.